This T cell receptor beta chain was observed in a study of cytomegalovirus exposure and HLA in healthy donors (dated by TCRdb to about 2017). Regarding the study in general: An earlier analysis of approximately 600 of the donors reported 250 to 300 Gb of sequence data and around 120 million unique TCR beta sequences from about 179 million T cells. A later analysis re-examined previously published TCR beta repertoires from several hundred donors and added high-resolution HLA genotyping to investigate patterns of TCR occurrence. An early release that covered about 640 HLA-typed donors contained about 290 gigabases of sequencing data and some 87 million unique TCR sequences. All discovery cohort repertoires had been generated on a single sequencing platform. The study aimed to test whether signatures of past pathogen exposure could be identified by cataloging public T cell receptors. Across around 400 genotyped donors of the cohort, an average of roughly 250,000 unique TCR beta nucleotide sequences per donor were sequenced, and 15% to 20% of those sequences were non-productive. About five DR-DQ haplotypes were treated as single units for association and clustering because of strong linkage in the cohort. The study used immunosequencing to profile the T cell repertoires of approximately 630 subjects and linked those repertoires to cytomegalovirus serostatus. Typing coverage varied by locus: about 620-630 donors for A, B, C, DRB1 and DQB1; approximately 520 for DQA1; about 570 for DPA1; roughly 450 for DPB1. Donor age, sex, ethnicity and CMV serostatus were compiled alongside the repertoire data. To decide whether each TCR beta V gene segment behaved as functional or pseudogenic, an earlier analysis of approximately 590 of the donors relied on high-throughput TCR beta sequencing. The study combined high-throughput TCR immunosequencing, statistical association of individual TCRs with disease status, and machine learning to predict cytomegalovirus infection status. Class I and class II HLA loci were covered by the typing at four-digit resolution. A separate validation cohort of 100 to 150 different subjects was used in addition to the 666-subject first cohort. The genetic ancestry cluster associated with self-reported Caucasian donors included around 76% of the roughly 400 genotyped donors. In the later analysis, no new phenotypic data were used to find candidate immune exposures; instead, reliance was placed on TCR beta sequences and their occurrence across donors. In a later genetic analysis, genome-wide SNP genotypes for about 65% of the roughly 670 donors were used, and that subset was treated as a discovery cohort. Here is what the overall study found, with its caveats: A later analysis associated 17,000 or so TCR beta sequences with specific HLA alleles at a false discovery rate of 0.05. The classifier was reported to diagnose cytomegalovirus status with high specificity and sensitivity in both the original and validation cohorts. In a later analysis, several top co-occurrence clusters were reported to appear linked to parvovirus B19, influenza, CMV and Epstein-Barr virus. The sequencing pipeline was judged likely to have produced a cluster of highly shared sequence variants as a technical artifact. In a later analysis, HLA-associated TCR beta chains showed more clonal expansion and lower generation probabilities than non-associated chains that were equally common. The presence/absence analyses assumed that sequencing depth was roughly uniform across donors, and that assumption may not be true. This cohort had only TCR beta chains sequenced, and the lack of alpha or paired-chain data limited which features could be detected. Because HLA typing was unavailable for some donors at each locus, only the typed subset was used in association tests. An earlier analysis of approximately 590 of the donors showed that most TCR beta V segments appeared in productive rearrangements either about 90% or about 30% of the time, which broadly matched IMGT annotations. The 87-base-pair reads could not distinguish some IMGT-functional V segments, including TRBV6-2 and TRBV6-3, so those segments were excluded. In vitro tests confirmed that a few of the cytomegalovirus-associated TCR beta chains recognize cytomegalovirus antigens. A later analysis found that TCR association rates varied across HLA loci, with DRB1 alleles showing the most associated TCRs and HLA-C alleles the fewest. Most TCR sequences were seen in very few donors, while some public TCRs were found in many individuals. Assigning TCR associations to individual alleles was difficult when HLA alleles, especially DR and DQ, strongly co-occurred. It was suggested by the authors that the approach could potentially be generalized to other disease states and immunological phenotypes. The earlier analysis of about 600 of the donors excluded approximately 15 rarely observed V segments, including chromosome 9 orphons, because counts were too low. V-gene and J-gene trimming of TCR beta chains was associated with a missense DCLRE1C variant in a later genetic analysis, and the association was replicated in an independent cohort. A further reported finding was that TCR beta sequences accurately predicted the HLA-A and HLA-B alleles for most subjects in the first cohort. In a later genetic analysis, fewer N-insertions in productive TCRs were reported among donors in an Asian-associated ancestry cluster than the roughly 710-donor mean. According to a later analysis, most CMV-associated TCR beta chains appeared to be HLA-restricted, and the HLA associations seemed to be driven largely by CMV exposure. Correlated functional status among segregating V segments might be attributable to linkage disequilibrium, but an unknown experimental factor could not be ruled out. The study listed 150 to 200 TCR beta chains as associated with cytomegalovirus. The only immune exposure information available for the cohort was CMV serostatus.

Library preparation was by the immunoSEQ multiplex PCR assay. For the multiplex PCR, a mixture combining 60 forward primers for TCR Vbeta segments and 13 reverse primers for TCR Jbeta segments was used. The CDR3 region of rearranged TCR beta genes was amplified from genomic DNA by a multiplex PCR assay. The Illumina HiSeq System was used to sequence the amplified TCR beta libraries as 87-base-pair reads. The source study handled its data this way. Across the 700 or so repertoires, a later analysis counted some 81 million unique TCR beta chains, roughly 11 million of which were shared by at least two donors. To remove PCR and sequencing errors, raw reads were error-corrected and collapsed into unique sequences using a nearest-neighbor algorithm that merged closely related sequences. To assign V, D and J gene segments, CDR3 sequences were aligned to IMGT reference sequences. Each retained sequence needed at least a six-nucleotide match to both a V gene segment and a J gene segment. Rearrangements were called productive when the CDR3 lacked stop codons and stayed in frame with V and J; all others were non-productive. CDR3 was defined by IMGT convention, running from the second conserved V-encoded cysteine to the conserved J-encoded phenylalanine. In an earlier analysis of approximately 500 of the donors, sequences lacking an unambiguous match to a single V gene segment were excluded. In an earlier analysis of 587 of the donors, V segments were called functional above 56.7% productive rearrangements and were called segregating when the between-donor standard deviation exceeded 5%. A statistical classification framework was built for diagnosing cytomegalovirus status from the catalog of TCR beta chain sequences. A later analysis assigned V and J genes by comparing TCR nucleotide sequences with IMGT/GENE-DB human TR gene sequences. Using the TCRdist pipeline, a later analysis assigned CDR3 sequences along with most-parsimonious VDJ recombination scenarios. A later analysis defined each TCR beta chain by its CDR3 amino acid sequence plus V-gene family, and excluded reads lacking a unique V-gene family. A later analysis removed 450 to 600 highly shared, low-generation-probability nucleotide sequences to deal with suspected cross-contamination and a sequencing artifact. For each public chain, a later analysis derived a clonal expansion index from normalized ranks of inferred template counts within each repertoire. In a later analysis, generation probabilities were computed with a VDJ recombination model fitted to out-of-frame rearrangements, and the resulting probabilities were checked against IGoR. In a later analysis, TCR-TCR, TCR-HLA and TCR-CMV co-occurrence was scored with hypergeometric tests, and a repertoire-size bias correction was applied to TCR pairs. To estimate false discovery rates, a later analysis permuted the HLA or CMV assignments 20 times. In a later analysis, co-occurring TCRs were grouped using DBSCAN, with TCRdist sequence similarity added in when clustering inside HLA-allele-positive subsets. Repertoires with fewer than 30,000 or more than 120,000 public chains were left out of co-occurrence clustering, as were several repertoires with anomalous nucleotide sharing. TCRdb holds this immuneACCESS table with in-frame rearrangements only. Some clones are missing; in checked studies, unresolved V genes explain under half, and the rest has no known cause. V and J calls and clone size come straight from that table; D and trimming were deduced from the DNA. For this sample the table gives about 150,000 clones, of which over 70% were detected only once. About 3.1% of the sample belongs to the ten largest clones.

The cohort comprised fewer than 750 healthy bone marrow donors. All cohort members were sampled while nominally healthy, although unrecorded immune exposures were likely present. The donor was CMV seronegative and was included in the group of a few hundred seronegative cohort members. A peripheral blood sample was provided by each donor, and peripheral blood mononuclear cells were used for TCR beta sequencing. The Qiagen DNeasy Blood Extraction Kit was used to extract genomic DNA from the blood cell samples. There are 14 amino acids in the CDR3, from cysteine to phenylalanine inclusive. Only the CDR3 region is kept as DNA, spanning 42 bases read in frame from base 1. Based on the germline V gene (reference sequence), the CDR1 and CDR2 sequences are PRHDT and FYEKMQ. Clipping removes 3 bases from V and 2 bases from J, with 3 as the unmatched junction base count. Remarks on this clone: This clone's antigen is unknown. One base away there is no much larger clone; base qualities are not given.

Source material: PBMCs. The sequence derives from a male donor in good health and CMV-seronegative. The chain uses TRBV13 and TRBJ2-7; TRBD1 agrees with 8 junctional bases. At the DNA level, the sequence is TGTGCCAGCAGCTTCGGACAGGGAACCTACGAGCAGTACTTC. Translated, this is CASSFGQGTYEQYF.